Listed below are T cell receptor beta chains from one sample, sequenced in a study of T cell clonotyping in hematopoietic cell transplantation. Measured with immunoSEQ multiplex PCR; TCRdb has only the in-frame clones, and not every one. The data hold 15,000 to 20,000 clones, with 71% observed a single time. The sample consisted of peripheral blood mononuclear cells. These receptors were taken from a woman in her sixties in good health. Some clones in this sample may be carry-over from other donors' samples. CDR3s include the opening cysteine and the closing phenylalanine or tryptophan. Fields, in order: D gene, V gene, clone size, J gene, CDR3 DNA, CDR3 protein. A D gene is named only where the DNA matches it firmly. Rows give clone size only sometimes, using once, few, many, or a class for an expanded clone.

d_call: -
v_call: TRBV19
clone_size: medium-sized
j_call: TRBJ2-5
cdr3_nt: TGTGCCAGTAGTAGGGACTTTCAAGAGACCCAGTACTTC
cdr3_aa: CASSRDFQETQYF

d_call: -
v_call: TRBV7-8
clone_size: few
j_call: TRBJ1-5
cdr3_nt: TGTGCCAGCAGCCTGCAGGGTGGCAATCAGCCCCAGCATTTT
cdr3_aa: CASSLQGGNQPQHF

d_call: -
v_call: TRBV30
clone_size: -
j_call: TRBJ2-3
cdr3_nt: TGTGCCTGGAGTGTAAGGTCAGATACGCAGTATTTT
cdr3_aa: CAWSVRSDTQYF

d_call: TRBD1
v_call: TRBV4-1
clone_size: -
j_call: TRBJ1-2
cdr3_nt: TGCGCCAGCAGCAAAAGCCCCCAGGGGGACTATGGCTACACCTTC
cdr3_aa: CASSKSPQGDYGYTF

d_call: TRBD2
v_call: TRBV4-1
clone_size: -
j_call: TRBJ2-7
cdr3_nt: TGCGCCAGCAGTTCTGGAGCGGGACTAGCGGTAAGCTCCTACGAGCAGTACTTC
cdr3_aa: CASSSGAGLAVSSYEQYF

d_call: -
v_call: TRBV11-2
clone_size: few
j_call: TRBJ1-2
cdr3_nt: TGTGCCAGCAGCTTTAGGACCGGCTACACCTTC
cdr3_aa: CASSFRTGYTF

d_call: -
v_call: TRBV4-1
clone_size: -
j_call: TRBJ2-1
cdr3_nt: TGCGCCAGCAGCCAAGATCTGGGACAACCCACAATGAAGCAGTTCTTC
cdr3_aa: CASSQDLGQPTMKQFF

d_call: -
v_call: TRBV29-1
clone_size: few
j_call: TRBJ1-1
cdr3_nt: TGCAGCGCTCGATGGGCCCTGAACACTGAAGCTTTCTTT
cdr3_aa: CSARWALNTEAFF

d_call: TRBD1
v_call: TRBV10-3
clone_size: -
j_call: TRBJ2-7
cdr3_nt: TGTGCCACCACAGGGGTAGGCTACGAGCAGTACTTC
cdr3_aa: CATTGVGYEQYF

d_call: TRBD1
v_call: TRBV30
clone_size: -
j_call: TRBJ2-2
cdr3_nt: TGTGCCTGGAGTGTTTTTGGGACCGGGACAGGGGTGGCCGGGGAGCTGTTTTTT
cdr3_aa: CAWSVFGTGTGVAGELFF

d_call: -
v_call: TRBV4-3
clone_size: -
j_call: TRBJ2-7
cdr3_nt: TGCGCCAGCAGCCGGCAGGGGGGCCACGAGCAGTACTTC
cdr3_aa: CASSRQGGHEQYF

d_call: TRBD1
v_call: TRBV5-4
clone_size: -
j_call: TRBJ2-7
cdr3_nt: TGTGCCACCCTAAACAGGGGCTCCTACGAGCAGTACTTC
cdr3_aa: CATLNRGSYEQYF

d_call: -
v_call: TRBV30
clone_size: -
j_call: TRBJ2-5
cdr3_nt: TGTGCCTGGAGCCTTACATTGGGGGGCCAAGAGACCCAGTACTTC
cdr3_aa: CAWSLTLGGQETQYF

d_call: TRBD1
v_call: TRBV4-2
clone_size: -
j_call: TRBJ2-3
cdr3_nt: TGTGCCAGCAGCCTCGGGACAGGGGTAACAGATACGCAGTATTTT
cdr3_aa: CASSLGTGVTDTQYF

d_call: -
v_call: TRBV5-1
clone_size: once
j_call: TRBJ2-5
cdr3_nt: TGCGCCAGCAGCGACTCCGGGGACAAGCGGGAGACCCAGTACTTC
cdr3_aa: CASSDSGDKRETQYF

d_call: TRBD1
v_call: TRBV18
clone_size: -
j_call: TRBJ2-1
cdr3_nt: TGTGCCAGCTCACCGACGGGACAGGGGGCTGCTAGTGAGCAGTTCTTC
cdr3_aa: CASSPTGQGAASEQFF

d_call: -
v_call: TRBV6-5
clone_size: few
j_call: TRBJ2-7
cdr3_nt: TGTGCCAGCAGTCAGTCCGGGGACGCCGAGCAGTACTTC
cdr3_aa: CASSQSGDAEQYF

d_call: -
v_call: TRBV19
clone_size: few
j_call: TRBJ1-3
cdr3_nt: TGTGCCAGTAGTCGGGACATGTTGGGAAACACCATATATTTT
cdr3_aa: CASSRDMLGNTIYF

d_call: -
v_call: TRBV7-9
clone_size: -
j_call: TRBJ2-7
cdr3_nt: TGTGCCACAGACATGGCTGGCGAGCAGTACTTC
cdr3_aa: CATDMAGEQYF

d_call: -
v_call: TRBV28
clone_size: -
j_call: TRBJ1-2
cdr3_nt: TGTGCCAGCAGCGGGGGGGGTCATGGCTACACCTTC
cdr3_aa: CASSGGGHGYTF

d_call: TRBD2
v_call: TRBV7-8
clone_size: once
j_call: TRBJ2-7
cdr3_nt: TGTGCCAGCAGCCTGCGGACTAGCGGGGGTCACGAGCAGTACTTC
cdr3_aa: CASSLRTSGGHEQYF

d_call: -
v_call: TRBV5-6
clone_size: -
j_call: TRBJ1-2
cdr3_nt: TGTGCCAGCAGCTTGGAGGCAGGAGGGGATGGCTACACCTTC
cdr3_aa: CASSLEAGGDGYTF

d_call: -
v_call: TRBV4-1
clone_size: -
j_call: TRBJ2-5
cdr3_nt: TGCGCCAGCAGCCAAGCTGGTTCGGAGACCCAGTACTTC
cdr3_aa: CASSQAGSETQYF

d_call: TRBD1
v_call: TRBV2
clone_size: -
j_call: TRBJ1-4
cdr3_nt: TGTGCCAGCAGTGACTTCCCCGGGACAGGGAATGAAAAACTGTTTTTT
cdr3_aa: CASSDFPGTGNEKLFF

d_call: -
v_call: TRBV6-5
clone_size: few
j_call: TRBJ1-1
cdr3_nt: TGTGCCAGCAGGGACACAATAAACACTGAAGCTTTCTTT
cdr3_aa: CASRDTINTEAFF

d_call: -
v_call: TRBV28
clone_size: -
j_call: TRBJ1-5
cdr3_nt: TGTGCCAGCAGTCCCTGGGACAGCAATCAGCCCCAGCATTTT
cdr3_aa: CASSPWDSNQPQHF

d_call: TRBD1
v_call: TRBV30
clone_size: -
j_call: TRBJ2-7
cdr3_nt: TGTGCCTGGAGTCAACAGGGGGTCGTAGGGCAGTACTTC
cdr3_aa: CAWSQQGVVGQYF

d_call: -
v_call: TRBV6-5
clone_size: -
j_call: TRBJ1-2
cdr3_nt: TGTGCCAGCAGTTACTCGCAAGCTAACTATGGCTACACCTTC
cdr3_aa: CASSYSQANYGYTF

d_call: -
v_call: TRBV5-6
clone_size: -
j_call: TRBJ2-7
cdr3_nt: TGTGCCAGCAGCTTGGCCGTGCAGGGGAGGACCTACGAGCAGTACTTC
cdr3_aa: CASSLAVQGRTYEQYF

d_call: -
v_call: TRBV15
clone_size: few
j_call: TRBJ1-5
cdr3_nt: TGTGCCACCAGCGGGGGATTTTCTAGCAATCAGCCCCAGCATTTT
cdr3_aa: CATSGGFSSNQPQHF

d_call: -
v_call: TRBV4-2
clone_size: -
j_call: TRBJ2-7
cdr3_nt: TGTGCCAGCAGCCAAGTAGGTACAGACGGCTACGAGCAGTACTTC
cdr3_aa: CASSQVGTDGYEQYF

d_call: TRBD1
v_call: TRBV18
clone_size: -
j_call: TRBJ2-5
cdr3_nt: TGTGCCAGCTCACCCGGACAGGGTCTCCAAGAGACCCAGTACTTC
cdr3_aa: CASSPGQGLQETQYF

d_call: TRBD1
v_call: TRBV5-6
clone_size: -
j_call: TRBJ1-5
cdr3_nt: TGTGCCAGCAGCTTGTACAGGGGGAATCAGCCCCAGCATTTT
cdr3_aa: CASSLYRGNQPQHF

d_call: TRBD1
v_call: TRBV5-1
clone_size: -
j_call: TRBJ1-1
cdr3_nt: TGCGCCAGCAGCTTGGCGCAGGGGGATTACACTGAAGCTTTCTTT
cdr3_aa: CASSLAQGDYTEAFF

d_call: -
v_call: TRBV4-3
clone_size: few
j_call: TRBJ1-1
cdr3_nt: TGCGCCAGCAGCTTCTGGGGGGCAGGGGACATGAACACTGAAGCTTTCTTT
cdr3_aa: CASSFWGAGDMNTEAFF

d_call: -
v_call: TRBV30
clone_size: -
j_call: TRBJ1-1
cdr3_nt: TGTGCCTGGAGCTGGGGGCTCACTGAAGCTTTCTTT
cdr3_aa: CAWSWGLTEAFF

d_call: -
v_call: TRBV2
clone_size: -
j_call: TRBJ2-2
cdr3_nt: TGTGCCAGCAGGGACTTTCGCGACACCGGGGAGCTGTTTTTT
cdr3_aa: CASRDFRDTGELFF

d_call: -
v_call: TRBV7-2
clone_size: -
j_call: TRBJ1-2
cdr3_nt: TGTGCCAGCAGCTTAAACTATGGCTACACCTTC
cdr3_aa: CASSLNYGYTF

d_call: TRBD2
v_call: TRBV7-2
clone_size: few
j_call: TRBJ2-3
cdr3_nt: TGTGCCAGCAGCCGTAGCGGGGGGGCTGCAGATACGCAGTATTTT
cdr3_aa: CASSRSGGAADTQYF

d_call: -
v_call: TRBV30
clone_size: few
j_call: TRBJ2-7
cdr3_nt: TGTGCCACGACAGGCATAGACTACGAGCAGTACTTC
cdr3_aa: CATTGIDYEQYF

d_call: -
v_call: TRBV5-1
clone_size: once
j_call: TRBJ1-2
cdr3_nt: TGCGCCAGCAGCTTGTTCGACGTTACTAACTATGGCTACACCTTC
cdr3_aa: CASSLFDVTNYGYTF

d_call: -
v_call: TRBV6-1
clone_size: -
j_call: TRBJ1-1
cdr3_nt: TGTGCCAGCAGTGAGAGGGCAGGACCGAACACTGAAGCTTTCTTT
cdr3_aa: CASSERAGPNTEAFF

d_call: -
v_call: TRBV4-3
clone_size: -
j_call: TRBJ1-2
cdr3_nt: TGCGCCAGCGGCCAAGAACCAGGCAACTTTCTCAACTATGGCTACACCTTC
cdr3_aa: CASGQEPGNFLNYGYTF

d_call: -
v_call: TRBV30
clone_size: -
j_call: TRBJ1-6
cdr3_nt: TGTGCCTGCCCTGCAAGGGAGGGCAGTTCACCCCTCCACTTT
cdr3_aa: CACPAREGSSPLHF

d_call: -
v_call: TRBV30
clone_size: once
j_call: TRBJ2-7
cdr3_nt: TGTGCCTGGAGTCCCGGTGGGGAGCAGTACTTC
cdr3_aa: CAWSPGGEQYF

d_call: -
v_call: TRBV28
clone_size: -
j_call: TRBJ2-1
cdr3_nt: TGTGCCAGCTCCACCGGACCCCCGGGGGATGAGCAGTTCTTC
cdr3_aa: CASSTGPPGDEQFF

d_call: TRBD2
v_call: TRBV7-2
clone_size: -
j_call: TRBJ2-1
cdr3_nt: TGTGCCAGCAGCTTAACACGGGGGGGCTATGATGAGCAGTTCTTC
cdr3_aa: CASSLTRGGYDEQFF

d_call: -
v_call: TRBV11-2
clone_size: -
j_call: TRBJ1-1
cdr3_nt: TGTGCCAGCAGCCAGGCGGGGGGCGTCACTGAAGCTTTCTTT
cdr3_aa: CASSQAGGVTEAFF

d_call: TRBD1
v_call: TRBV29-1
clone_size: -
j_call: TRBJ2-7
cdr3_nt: TGCAGCGTCGCCGGGACAGCCTCTAGTAGTGGCGAGCAGTACTTC
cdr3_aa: CSVAGTASSSGEQYF

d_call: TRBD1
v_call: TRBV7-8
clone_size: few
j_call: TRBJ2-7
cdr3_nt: TGTGCCAGCAGCTTGCGACAGGGACCATCCTACGAGCAGTACTTC
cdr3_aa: CASSLRQGPSYEQYF

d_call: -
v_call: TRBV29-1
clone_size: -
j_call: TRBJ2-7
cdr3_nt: TGCAGCGTTGTACAGGGCCCCCGCTACGAGCAGTACTTC
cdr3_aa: CSVVQGPRYEQYF

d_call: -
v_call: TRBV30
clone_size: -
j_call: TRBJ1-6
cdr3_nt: TGTGCCTGGAGTGTCAATTCACCCCTCCACTTT
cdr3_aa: CAWSVNSPLHF